This TCR beta chain comes out of a study of T cell repertoires in Merkel cell carcinoma (dated by TCRdb to between 2017 and 2020). In terms of the full investigation: Patients with prior intralesional immunotherapy or systemic immune checkpoint blockade before the biopsy were excluded. The MCPyV-specific clonotypes were initially defined from expanded tumor-infiltrating lymphocytes through tetramer sorting, cloning and paired TCR sequencing. A diagnosis of MCPyV-positive Merkel cell carcinoma and successful in vitro expansion of tumor-infiltrating lymphocytes were required for inclusion. Summary of the overall study and its limitations: Normal tissue biopsies were not studied.

The immunoSEQ assay was used both to sequence TRB CDR3 from tumor genomic DNA and to process the resulting data. TCRdb provides this immuneACCESS table in a form limited to in-frame rearrangements. Some clones are lacking; in checked studies, under half of them reflect an unresolved V gene, and why the rest are absent is not known. For this sample the table gives 15,000 or so clones, of which 65% to 85% were detected only once. Of the sample, 15% to 20% is held by the ten largest clones. Each study subject had MCPyV-positive Merkel cell carcinoma confirmed by biopsy and had serum antibodies to T-antigen that tested positive. About 6 adjacent 10-micron frozen tumor sections were used for genomic DNA extraction without cell sorting or culture. Tumor biopsy tissue of roughly 5 x 5 x 5 mm was frozen in optimal cutting temperature compound. Hematoxylin and eosin scout sections confirmed abundant Merkel cell carcinoma and infiltrating cells in the frozen biopsy.

The CDR3 covers 17 residues, taking in both the cysteine and the phenylalanine. Of the read, only the CDR3 DNA is kept; its 51 bases are in frame from base 1. CDR1 and CDR2 were assigned from the germline V gene (reference sequence) as LNHDA and SQIVND. Trimmed from V: 4 bases; trimmed from J: 1 base; junction bases lacking a gene match: 8. A word on this clone: The clone's antigen remains unknown. No base-level quality is on record; no much larger clone is a single base apart.

The sequencing input was tumor tissue. The origin of this receptor is an adult with Merkel cell carcinoma. Recombination joined TRBV19 with TRBJ2-5; 11 of the junction bases match TRBD1. CDR3 region: CASSSPPGTGGQETQYF. The nucleotides read TGTGCCAGTAGTAGCCCACCCGGGACAGGGGGCCAAGAGACCCAGTACTTC.